Listed here are 13 T cell receptor beta chains from one sample, sequenced in a study of blood T cell repertoires in COVID-19. This table comes from immunoSEQ multiplex PCR, and its TCRdb copy is limited to in-frame clones, with some not included. The sample has over 100,000 clones, about four fifths seen once; the top ten hold more than 7.5%. Material for sequencing was peripheral blood. The source of these receptors is a woman aged 55-69 years with active or convalescent COVID-19.

DNA for the CDR3: TGTGCCAGCAGTTACGGTGGAGAGGTGGGCATTCAGTACTTC. This encodes CASSYGGEVGIQYF. The rearrangement uses TRBV6-2 or TRBV6-3 and TRBJ2-4; D not certain. The CDR3 runs 14 residues. V gave up 2 bases and J gave up 9 bases, with 14 bases separating them. The germline V gene encodes CDR1 MNHEY and CDR2 SVGEGT.

The chain combines TRBV6-6 with TRBJ2-2, with 8 bases lining up with TRBD1. Germline assignment: CDR1 MNHNY and CDR2 SVGAGI (reference sequence). Trimming removed 6 bases from V and 3 bases from J; junction bases left unmatched: 9. This CDR3 is 16 amino acids long. The CDR3 spells CASRSADRADTGELFF. The CDR3 DNA reads TGTGCCAGCAGATCCGCGGACAGGGCGGACACCGGGGAGCTGTTTTTT.

The chain uses TRBV2 and TRBJ1-2; TRBD1 matches at 9 bases. The CDR3 consists of 11 residues. Germline V gives CDR1 SNHLY, CDR2 FYNNEI. V shed 8 bases, J shed 8 bases, and the junction held 3 bases outside the gene matches. The CDR3 sequence: CASGTGSGYTF. In DNA, the CDR3 is TGTGCCAGCGGGACAGGGTCGGGCTACACCTTC. The variable domain in full, with the rest retrieved from reference TRBV2 and TRBJ1-2, is EPEVTQTPSHQVTQMGQEVILRCVPISNHLYFYWYRQILGQKVEFLVSFYNNEISEKSEIFDDQFSVERPDGSNFTLKIRSTKLEDSAMYFCASGTGSGYTFGSGTRLTVV.

The chain links TRBV5-4 to TRBJ2-1; TRBD1 aligns across 8 bases. From germline, CDR1 is SGHNT and CDR2 YYREEE (reference sequence). This CDR3 has 14 amino acids. V lost 2 bases, J lost 7 bases, and 5 bases stayed unmatched. For the CDR3, the DNA is TGTGCCAGCAGCTTCAGGACAGGGAAAAATGAGCAGTTCTTC. Amino acids: CASSFRTGKNEQFF.

The chain links TRBV11-3 to TRBJ1-6; D remains unclear. Deletions cut 0 bases from V and 7 bases from J, with 4 bases between. This CDR3 has 13 residues. The germline CDR1 and CDR2 sequences are SGHNT and YENEEA. The CDR3: CASSLEENSPLHF. The DNA for the CDR3 is TGTGCCAGCAGCTTAGAGGAGAATTCACCCCTCCACTTT.

V gene TRBV19 combines with J gene TRBJ2-7; 10 bases are a match to TRBD2. V was pared by 6 bases and J by 4 bases, with 12 bases of the junction left unmatched. The CDR3 is 16 residues long. Germline V gene lookup returns CDR1 LNHDA and CDR2 SQIVND (reference sequence). CDR3 in amino acids: CASSPDLAGEVYEQYF. The CDR3 coding sequence is TGTGCCAGTAGCCCCGACCTAGCGGGAGAAGTGTACGAGCAGTACTTC.

CDR3 residues: CASSQTGTYEQYF. CDR3 nucleotide sequence: TGTGCCAGCAGTCAAACAGGGACCTACGAGCAGTACTTC. V and J are TRBV28 and TRBJ2-7; perhaps TRBD1 as D (6 bases). The ends were cut back, 5 bases at V and 2 bases at J, with 10 bases in the middle. This CDR3 comprises 13 residues. In germline, CDR1 is MDHEN, CDR2 SYDVKM.

V usage is TRBV7-9 and J usage is TRBJ2-1; 10 bases map to TRBD2. With V trimmed by 5 bases and J by 4 bases, 5 bases remained unmatched. The CDR3 length is 15 residues. CDR1 is SEHNR and CDR2 is FQNEAQ in the germline V gene (reference sequence). In DNA, the CDR3 is TGTGCCAGCAGCCCCAGCGGGGGGGATTACAATGAGCAGTTCTTC. Its translation is CASSPSGGDYNEQFF.

V is TRBV5-4 and J is TRBJ2-3; 11 nucleotides line up with TRBD2. The CDR3 runs 16 residues. V shed 5 bases, J shed 11 bases, and the junction held 16 bases outside the gene matches. Germline V lookup: CDR1 SGHNT, CDR2 YYREEE (reference sequence). The chain's CDR3 is CASRLLAGAGKSRQYF. In DNA form, the CDR3 reads TGTGCCAGCAGACTACTAGCGGGAGCGGGTAAAAGTAGGCAGTATTTT.

This chain connects TRBV15 to TRBJ1-2; no clear D gene. Per germline, CDR1 LNHNV and CDR2 YYDKDF (reference sequence). Trimming took off 0 bases at V and 7 bases at J, with 3 bases between the two ends. The CDR3 length is 11 residues. The CDR3 loop is CATSRDSGYTF. The CDR3 nucleotides read TGTGCCACCAGCAGAGATAGTGGCTACACCTTC.

The V call is TRBV19, the J call TRBJ2-5, with 12 positions matching TRBD2. Trimming removed 4 bases from V and 3 bases from J; junction bases left unmatched: 6. The CDR3 consists of 16 residues. Germline V gene lookup returns CDR1 LNHDA and CDR2 SQIVND (reference sequence). The CDR3 DNA reads TGTGCCAGTAGTACTGAACTAGCGGGGGGCGAAGAGACCCAGTACTTC. This translates into CASSTELAGGEETQYF.

In its sample, this clone was seen a few times. This chain connects TRBV24-1 to TRBJ1-5; D is perhaps TRBD1 (5 bases). This CDR3 spans 14 amino acids. Germline V gene lookup returns CDR1 KGHDR and CDR2 SFDVKD. V was pared by 5 bases and J by 6 bases, with 13 bases between. CDR3 sequence: CATSGQGNGQPQHF. CDR3 DNA: TGTGCCACCAGTGGGCAGGGTAATGGTCAGCCCCAGCATTTT.

The V call is TRBV2, the J call TRBJ1-1; D gene unclear. There are 13 residues in the CDR3. Germline assignment: CDR1 SNHLY and CDR2 FYNNEI. V was trimmed by 9 bases and J by 2 bases, leaving 13 bases between them. The CDR3, as DNA: TGTGCCAGTGCCCGGGAGCCAAACACTGAAGCTTTCTTT. This translates into CASAREPNTEAFF. Filled out from reference TRBV2 and TRBJ1-1, the complete variable domain reads EPEVTQTPSHQVTQMGQEVILRCVPISNHLYFYWYRQILGQKVEFLVSFYNNEISEKSEIFDDQFSVERPDGSNFTLKIRSTKLEDSAMYFCASAREPNTEAFFGQGTRLTVV.